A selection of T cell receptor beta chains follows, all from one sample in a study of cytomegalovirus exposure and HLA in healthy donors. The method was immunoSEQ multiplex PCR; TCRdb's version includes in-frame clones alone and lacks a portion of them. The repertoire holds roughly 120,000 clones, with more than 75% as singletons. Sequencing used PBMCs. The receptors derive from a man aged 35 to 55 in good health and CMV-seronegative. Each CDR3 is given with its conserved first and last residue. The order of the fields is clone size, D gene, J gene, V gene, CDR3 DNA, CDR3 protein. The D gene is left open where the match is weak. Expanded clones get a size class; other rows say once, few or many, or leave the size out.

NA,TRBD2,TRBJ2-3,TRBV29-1,TGCAGCGCTTGTATTTTGGGACTAGCGGGGGGCCCGAGCACAGATACGCAGTATTTT,CSACILGLAGGPSTDTQYF
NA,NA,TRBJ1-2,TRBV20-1,TGCAGTGCCGGAGAGGGGGGGAACACCTTC,CSAGEGGNTF
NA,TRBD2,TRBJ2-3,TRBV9,TGTGCCAGCAGCGGGACTAGCGGTTACACAGATACGCAGTATTTT,CASSGTSGYTDTQYF
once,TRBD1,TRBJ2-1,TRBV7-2,TGTGCCAGCAGCTTAGGGACAGGCTACAATGAGCAGTTCTTC,CASSLGTGYNEQFF
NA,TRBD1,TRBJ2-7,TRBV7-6,TGTGCCAGCAGCCGCAGGGGGACAGGGGATGTCTACGAGCAGTACTTC,CASSRRGTGDVYEQYF
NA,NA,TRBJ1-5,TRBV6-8,TGTGCCAGCAGGACTGGAACGGAAAGCTGTCAGCCCCAGCATTTT,CASRTGTESCQPQHF
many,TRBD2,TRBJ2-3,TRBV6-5,TGTGCCAGCAGTGACTCGACTAGCGGGGGGGATACGCAGTATTTT,CASSDSTSGGDTQYF
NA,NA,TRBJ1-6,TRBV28,TGTGCCAGCAGTTTATGGACTTCGGGGGTCTCCTATAATTCACCCCTCCACTTT,CASSLWTSGVSYNSPLHF
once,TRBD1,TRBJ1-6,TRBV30,TGTGCCTGGAGAATAGGACAGGGGAATTCACCCCTCCACTTT,CAWRIGQGNSPLHF
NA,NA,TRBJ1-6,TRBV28,TGTGCCAGCAGTCAGCGGGGACGCTCCTATAATTCACCCCTCCACTTT,CASSQRGRSYNSPLHF
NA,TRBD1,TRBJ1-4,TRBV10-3,TGTGCCATCAGTTCGGACAGGGAGGGAGAAAAACTGTTTTTT,CAISSDREGEKLFF
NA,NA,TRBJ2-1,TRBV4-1,TGTGCCAGCAGCCTTGAACTAATCTCCTACAATGAGCAGTTCTTC,CASSLELISYNEQFF
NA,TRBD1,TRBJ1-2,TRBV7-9,TGTGCCAGCAGTCAGGGGGTTGGCAACTATGGCTACACCTTC,CASSQGVGNYGYTF
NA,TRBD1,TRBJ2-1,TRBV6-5,TGTGCCAGCAGTTACTCAGGGACAGGGGAGTACAATGAGCAGTTCTTC,CASSYSGTGEYNEQFF
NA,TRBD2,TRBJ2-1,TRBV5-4,TGTGCCAGCAGCTTCGCGGGGGGGTCCGCGAGCTCCTACAATGAGCAGTTCTTC,CASSFAGGSASSYNEQFF
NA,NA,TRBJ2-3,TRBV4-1,TGCGCCAGCAGCCCACTCCACGGCACAGATACGCAGTATTTT,CASSPLHGTDTQYF
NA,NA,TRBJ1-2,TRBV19,TGTGCCAGTAAAGAGGGTCTTAGAGCTAACTATGGCTACACCTTC,CASKEGLRANYGYTF
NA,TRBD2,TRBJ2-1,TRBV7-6,TGTGCCAGCAGCCGAATGGGTCAGAGCCTCGCGGGGGGCAATGAGCAGTTCTTC,CASSRMGQSLAGGNEQFF
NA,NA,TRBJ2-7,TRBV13,TGTGCCAGCAGCCCGGACAGATACGAGCAGTACTTC,CASSPDRYEQYF
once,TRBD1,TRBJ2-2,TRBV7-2,TGTGCCAGCAGGACAGGGACCGGGGAGCTGTTTTTT,CASRTGTGELFF
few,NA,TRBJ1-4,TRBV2,TGTGCCAGCAGTATGACAGGTCACGATGAAAAACTGTTTTTT,CASSMTGHDEKLFF
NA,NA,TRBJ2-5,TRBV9,TGTGCCAGCAGCGCCGGGGTGGGGCCAGGAGGGGAGACCCAGTACTTC,CASSAGVGPGGETQYF
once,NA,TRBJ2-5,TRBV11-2,TGTGCCAGCAGCTTTGGGCAGGGAAAAGAGACCCAGTACTTC,CASSFGQGKETQYF
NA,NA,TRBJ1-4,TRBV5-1,TGCGCCAGCAGCTTGGCCCGGGGAGAAAAACTGTTTTTT,CASSLARGEKLFF
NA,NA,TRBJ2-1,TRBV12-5,TGTGCTAGTGGTTTCCACCCAGGGTATGAGCAGTTCTTC,CASGFHPGYEQFF
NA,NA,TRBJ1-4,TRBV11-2,TGTGCCAGCAGCTTAAGGATCGGGCAGGGCAATTGGAGAAATGAAAAACTGTTTTTT,CASSLRIGQGNWRNEKLFF
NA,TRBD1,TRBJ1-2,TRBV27,TGTGCCAGCAGTCAGCGCGGGGACAGAGGGGGCTACACCTTC,CASSQRGDRGGYTF
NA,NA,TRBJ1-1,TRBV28,TGTGCCAGCAGTTTAGAATACAGGGCAGAAGCTTTCTTT,CASSLEYRAEAFF
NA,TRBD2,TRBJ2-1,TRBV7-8,TGTGCCAGCAGCTTAGTCCCGGGGGGGGTCTATGAGCAGTTCTTC,CASSLVPGGVYEQFF
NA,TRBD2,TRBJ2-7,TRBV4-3,TGCGCCAGCAGCCAAGAAGGACTAGCGGGGGGGCCGAGGGAGCAGTACTTC,CASSQEGLAGGPREQYF
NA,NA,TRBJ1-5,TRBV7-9,TGTGCCAGCAGCTCGGAGGGTGGCAATCAGCCCCAGCATTTT,CASSSEGGNQPQHF
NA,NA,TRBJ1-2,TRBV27,TGTGCCAGCAGTTCAGGGGACTATGGCTACACCTTC,CASSSGDYGYTF
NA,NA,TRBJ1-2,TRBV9,TGTGCCAGCAGCGACCCCAGGGCCCTTAACTATGGCTACACCTTC,CASSDPRALNYGYTF
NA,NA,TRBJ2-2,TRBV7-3,TGTGCCAGCAGCTTAATAGGCGGCGTCAACACCGGGGAGCTGTTTTTT,CASSLIGGVNTGELFF
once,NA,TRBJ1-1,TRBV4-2,TGTGCCAGCAGCCAAACCGCCGGGTCCCATAACACTGAAGCTTTCTTT,CASSQTAGSHNTEAFF
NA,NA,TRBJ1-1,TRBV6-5,TGTGCCAGCAGCCTACAGAAGCACACTGAAGCTTTCTTT,CASSLQKHTEAFF
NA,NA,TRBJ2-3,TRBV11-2,TGTGCCAGCAGCTTAACTAGAGGCACAGATACGCAGTATTTT,CASSLTRGTDTQYF
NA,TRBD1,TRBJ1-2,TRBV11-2,TGTGCCAGCAGCTTAGCGACAGGGGGCCTAGGCTACACCTTC,CASSLATGGLGYTF
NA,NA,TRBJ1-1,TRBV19,TGTGCCAGTAGTATCTATCACCGACGAGGGAACACTGAAGCTTTCTTT,CASSIYHRRGNTEAFF
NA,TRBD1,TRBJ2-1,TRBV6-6,TGTGCCAGCAGTTACTCAGGGGGCGTCGGCGGTGAGCAGTTCTTC,CASSYSGGVGGEQFF
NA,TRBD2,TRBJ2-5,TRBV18,TGTGCCAGCTCACCCGCGGGACTAGCGGGGGGGAAGACCCAGTACTTC,CASSPAGLAGGKTQYF
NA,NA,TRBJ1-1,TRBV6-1,TGTGCCAGCAGGGCGACACTGAACACTGAAGCTTTCTTT,CASRATLNTEAFF
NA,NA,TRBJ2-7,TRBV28,TGTGCCAGCAGTTCATGGGGTGGGAGATACGAGCAGTACTTC,CASSSWGGRYEQYF
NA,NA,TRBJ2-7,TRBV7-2,TGTGCCAGCAGCAGGGGCCCTTCCTACGAGCAGTACTTC,CASSRGPSYEQYF
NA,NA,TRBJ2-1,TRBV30,TGTGCCTGGAGTTGGGAGTCTAACAATGAGCAGTTCTTC,CAWSWESNNEQFF
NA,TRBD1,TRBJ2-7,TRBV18,TGTGCCAGCTCACCCCGGACCGGACAGGGGGCGGCCATCGGGTACGAGCAGTACTTC,CASSPRTGQGAAIGYEQYF
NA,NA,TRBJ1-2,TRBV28,TGTGCCAGCAGTTTATCAGGACTTAAAGACTATGGCTACACCTTC,CASSLSGLKDYGYTF
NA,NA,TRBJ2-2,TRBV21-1,TGTGCCAGCAGCAAAGGGGGGACTCTCACCGGGGAGCTGTTTTTT,CASSKGGTLTGELFF
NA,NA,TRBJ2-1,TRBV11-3,TGTGCCAGCAGCTCAAACAATGAGCAGTTCTTC,CASSSNNEQFF
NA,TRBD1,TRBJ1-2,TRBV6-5,TGTGCCAGCAGTACCAGGACAGGGACCTACTATGGCTACACCTTC,CASSTRTGTYYGYTF
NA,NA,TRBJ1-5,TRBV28,TGTGCCAGCAGTCCTAGAGACAGGAATTATCAGCCCCAGCATTTT,CASSPRDRNYQPQHF
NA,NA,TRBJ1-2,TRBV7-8,TGTGCCAGCAGCTTAGATGGAGGGTATGGCTACACCTTC,CASSLDGGYGYTF